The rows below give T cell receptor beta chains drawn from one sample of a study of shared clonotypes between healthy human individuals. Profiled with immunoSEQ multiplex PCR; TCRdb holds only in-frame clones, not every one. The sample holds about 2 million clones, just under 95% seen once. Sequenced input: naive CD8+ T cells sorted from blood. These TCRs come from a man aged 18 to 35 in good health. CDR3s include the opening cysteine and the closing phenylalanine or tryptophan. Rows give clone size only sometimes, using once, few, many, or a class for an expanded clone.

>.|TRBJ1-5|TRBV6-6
CASSYPPSRREQPQHF
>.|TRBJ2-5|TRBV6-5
CASSSPRTQGAETQYF
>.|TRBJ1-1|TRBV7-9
CASSLGRLRDTEAFF
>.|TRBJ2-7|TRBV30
CAWSISTLSYEQYF
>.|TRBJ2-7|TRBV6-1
CASSESHFTYEQYF
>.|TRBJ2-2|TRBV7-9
CASSGPERDGELFF
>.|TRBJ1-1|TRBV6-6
CASSYYPDSPNTEAFF
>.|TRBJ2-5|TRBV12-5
CASGWNRDKETQYF
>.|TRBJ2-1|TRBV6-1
CASSEYGTGGSYNEQFF
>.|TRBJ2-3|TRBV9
CASSVAGTSDRTDTQYF
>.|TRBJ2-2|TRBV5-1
CASSLQGTGELFF
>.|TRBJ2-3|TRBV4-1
CASSPERGSTDTQYF
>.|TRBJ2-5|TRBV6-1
CASSERGTPQETQYF
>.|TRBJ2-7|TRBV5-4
CASSPRGGAEQYF
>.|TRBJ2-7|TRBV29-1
CSVEDQPGAEQYF
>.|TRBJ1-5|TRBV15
CATSRDQRLPQHF
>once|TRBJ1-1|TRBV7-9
CASSLWLNTEAFF
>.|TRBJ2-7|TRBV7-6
CASSPTGYYEQYF
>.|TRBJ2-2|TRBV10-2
CASMLGAIPGELFF
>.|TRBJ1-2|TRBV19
CASEDSLNYGYTF
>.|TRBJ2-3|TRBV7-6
CASSLVGLAGGPSTDTQYF
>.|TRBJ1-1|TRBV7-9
CASSLTGSNTEAFF